Below, 23 T cell receptor beta chains from the same sample are listed, as sequenced in a study of identical twins. TCRdb recomputed calls from the 5' RACE reads with MiXCR, one row per CDR3 protein. The sample lists about 690,000 distinct CDR3 sequences, 5.5% to 7.5% occurring once. The sequencing input was naive T cells sorted from blood. The source is a man aged 18 to 29 in good health.

The chain carries TRBV7-6 and TRBJ2-3; possibly TRBD1 or TRBD2 for D (5 bases each). The V gene lost 8 bases and the J gene lost 2 bases, with 23 bases spanning the gap. The CDR3 is 17 amino acids. Germline values: CDR1 SGHVS, CDR2 FNYEAQ. The CDR3 loop is CASQLKQGRGVTDTQYF. CDR3 coding DNA: TGTGCCAGCCAGCTTAAGCAGGGTAGAGGGGTCACAGATACGCAGTATTTT.

With regard to this clonotype: This could be a read error, since a much larger clone is one nucleotide away. The chain carries TRBV5-4 and TRBJ1-1, with no clear D. The germline V gene has CDR1 SGHNT and CDR2 YYREEE (reference sequence). The CDR3 covers 16 residues. Trimming stripped 3 bases from V and 0 bases from J, with 15 bases between. As DNA, the CDR3 is TGTGCCAGCAGCTCGGGTCGGCTGCCCATGAACACTGAAGCTTTCTTT. The encoded protein is CASSSGRLPMNTEAFF.

This clonotype has at least ten counts. V usage is TRBV29-1 and J usage is TRBJ2-1; D call uncertain. The CDR3 spans 12 residues. V gave up 2 bases and J gave up 9 bases, with 11 bases separating them. From germline, CDR1 is SQVTM and CDR2 ANQGSEA. CDR3 sequence reads: CSVESDRTEQFF. Here the CDR3 DNA reads TGCAGCGTTGAATCTGACCGAACTGAGCAGTTCTTC.

V usage is TRBV15 and J usage is TRBJ2-3, with 10 bases lining up with TRBD1. From germline, CDR1 is LNHNV and CDR2 YYDKDF (reference sequence). The CDR3 spans 17 residues. V lost 2 bases and J lost 4; bases outside the gene matches: 9. CDR3 loop: CATSRSRGGQGPDTQYF. The CDR3 nucleotides are TGTGCCACCAGCAGATCCCGCGGGGGACAGGGGCCAGATACGCAGTATTTT.

The sample holds a few counts of this clonotype. The chain couples TRBV6-6 to TRBJ1-1; D is ambiguous. CDR1 is MNHNY and CDR2 is SVGAGI in the germline V gene (reference sequence). The CDR3 length is 10 residues. The V end lost 10 bases, the J end lost 7 bases, and 10 bases lay between the germline ends. The CDR3 coding sequence is TGTGCCACCAAGGGAATTGAAGCTTTCTTT. It is translated as CATKGIEAFF.

This clonotype was picked up a small number of times. V usage is TRBV20-1 and J usage is TRBJ2-2; D gene ambiguous. From germline, CDR1 is DFQATT and CDR2 SNEGSKA (reference sequence). Trimming shortened V by 5 bases and J by 7 bases, and 11 bases separated the two germline ends. This CDR3 is built from 12 residues. The CDR3 DNA follows: TGCAGTGCTCGCACCCGGGTCGGGGAGCTGTTTTTT. This encodes CSARTRVGELFF.

This clonotype has at least ten counts. In DNA form, the CDR3 reads TGCGCCAGCAGCCACCCAGGGACTCGAAGTTACAATGAGCAGTTCTTC. It yields the protein CASSHPGTRSYNEQFF. The chain couples TRBV4-1 to TRBJ2-1, with a weak D call TRBD2 (6 bases). Germline CDR1 MGHRA, CDR2 YSYEKL. This CDR3 spans 16 amino acids. Trimming cost V 3 bases and J 4 bases, with 16 bases left between them.

This clonotype has more than one count but fewer than ten. The gene calls are TRBV7-2 and TRBJ2-1, with D unresolved. The CDR3 is 13 residues long. Trimming removed 5 bases from V and 7 bases from J, with 12 bases in between. Germline lookup yields CDR1 SGHTA and CDR2 FQGNSA. Here the CDR3 DNA reads TGTGCCAGCAGCCCCTTAGTGTATAATGAGCAGTTCTTC. It yields the protein CASSPLVYNEQFF.

The table lists this clonotype with many counts. The chain combines TRBV29-1 with TRBJ1-4; 8 nucleotides line up with TRBD1. The CDR3 extends over 13 amino acids. Germline CDR1 reads SQVTM; CDR2 reads ANQGSEA. Unmatched junction bases numbered 11, after V lost 5 bases and J lost 12 bases. CDR3 sequence (DNA): TGCAGCGTTACTGTGACAGGGGCCGGGGAACTGTTTTTT. Encoded protein: CSVTVTGAGELFF.

The J gene is TRBJ2-7, the V gene TRBV20-1, with TRBD2 matching over 8 bases. J was trimmed by 4 bases and V by 2 bases; bases with no gene match: 10. Germline values: CDR1 DFQATT, CDR2 SNEGSKA (reference sequence). The CDR3 runs to 15 residues. The CDR3 sequence is CSARPQASGSYEQYF. CDR3 DNA: TGCAGTGCTAGACCCCAGGCGAGCGGGAGTTACGAGCAGTACTTC.

This clonotype was detected a few times. V is TRBV5-5 and J is TRBJ1-2, with unresolved D. This CDR3 contains 12 residues. Trimming removed 5 bases from V and 10 bases from J, with 15 bases in between. Germline values: CDR1 SGHKS, CDR2 YYEKEE (reference sequence). CDR3 amino acids: CASRDDGRIYTF. The CDR3 region has the DNA TGTGCCAGCAGAGATGACGGTAGGATCTACACCTTC.

The chain joins TRBV6-1 to TRBJ1-5; D gene ambiguous. Germline V CDR1 and CDR2: MNHNS, SASEGT. The CDR3 has 14 amino acids. The V and J ends lost 6 bases and 4 bases respectively, with 13 bases between them. The CDR3 protein is CASRMGRENQPQHF. CDR3 DNA: TGTGCCAGCAGGATGGGAAGGGAGAATCAGCCCCAGCATTTT.

Ten or more counts support this clonotype. The CDR3 loop reads CASKRTETQYF. CDR3 sequence (DNA): TGTGCCAGCAAAAGAACTGAGACCCAGTACTTC. J is TRBJ2-5 and V is TRBV21-1. TRBV21-1 is a documented pseudogene. There are 11 residues in the CDR3.

This clonotype was detected only a few times. The chain has TRBV7-9 and TRBJ2-1; 8 nucleotides align to TRBD2. J lost 4 bases, V lost 8 bases, and 7 bases had no gene match. CDR3 length: 14 residues. Germline V gene sequence: CDR1 SEHNR, CDR2 FQNEAQ (reference sequence). DNA of the CDR3: TGTGCCAGCCCGGCGGGAGGACCATACAATGAGCAGTTCTTC. As protein: CASPAGGPYNEQFF.

This clonotype was picked up a small number of times. V usage is TRBV20-1 and J usage is TRBJ1-2, with D possibly matching TRBD1 (5 bases). Germline CDR1 is DFQATT and CDR2 is SNEGSKA (reference sequence). V was pared by 0 bases and J by 6 bases, with 14 bases between. This CDR3 has 14 amino acids. The CDR3 loop is CSAREGQGQHGYTF. CDR3 nucleotide sequence: TGCAGTGCTAGAGAAGGGCAGGGCCAACATGGCTACACCTTC.

The CDR3 nucleotides read TGTGCCAGCAGCTTAGAACTAGCGGGGTACTCTGGGGCCAACGTCCTGACTTTC. It encodes CASSLELAGYSGANVLTF. The rearrangement joins TRBV11-2 to TRBJ2-6; 10 nucleotides agree with TRBD2. Germline lookup yields CDR1 SGHAT and CDR2 FQNNGV. CDR3 length: 18 amino acids. V was pared by 0 bases and J by 0 bases, with 2 bases of the junction left unmatched. The entire variable domain, with the rest obtained from reference TRBV11-2 and TRBJ2-6, is as follows: EAGVAQSPRYKIIEKRQSVAFWCNPISGHATLYWYQQILGQGPKLLIQFQNNGVVDDSQLPKDRFSAERLKGVDSTLKIQPAKLEDSAVYLCASSLELAGYSGANVLTFGAGSRLTVL.

This clonotype has more than one count but fewer than ten. The rearrangement uses TRBV6-1 and TRBJ1-4; 8 bases align to TRBD1. The trim removed 6 bases at V and 10 bases at J, leaving 10 bases unmatched. The V gene's germline CDR1 is MNHNS and CDR2 SASEGT. This CDR3 has 14 residues. The CDR3 sequence: CASSDFSGQGKLFF. CDR3 bases: TGTGCCAGCAGCGATTTTTCCGGACAGGGAAAACTGTTTTTT.

This clonotype was seen a few times. The CDR3 carries no conserved terminal phenylalanine or tryptophan, so it likely arises from a read error. The V call is TRBV10-3, the J call TRBJ1-1; perhaps TRBD1 as D (5 bases). Germline V gives CDR1 ENHRY, CDR2 SYGVKD. The CDR3 extends over 12 amino acids. Trimming left V 0 bases short and J 11 bases short, with 10 bases between. As DNA, the CDR3 is TGTGCCATCAGTGAGTCGGACGGGGGGGCTTTCTCT. Translating it yields CAISESDGGAFS.

This clonotype appeared a few times. V is TRBV20-1 and J is TRBJ2-7; 10 nucleotides align to TRBD2. Germline V gives CDR1 DFQATT, CDR2 SNEGSKA (reference sequence). Germline trimming cut 6 bases from V and 3 bases from J; bases unmatched to any gene: 8. The CDR3 totals 14 residues. The CDR3 coding sequence is TGCAGTGCCAAACAGACTAGCGGGTTCTACGAGCAGTACTTC. Its protein product is CSAKQTSGFYEQYF.

This clonotype was observed at least ten times. This sequence joins TRBV12-3 or TRBV12-4 and TRBJ2-1, with D perhaps assigned TRBD1 or TRBD2 (5 bases each). The CDR3 loop spans 14 amino acids. Deletions cut 9 bases from V and 9 bases from J, with 21 bases between. In DNA form, the CDR3 reads TGTGCCAGTGGGGCGGCACTGACGGGATCTGAGCAGTTCTTC. Translating gives CASGAALTGSEQFF.

The chain is built from TRBV6-5 and TRBJ1-4; the match to TRBD1 covers 7 bases. With V trimmed by 2 bases and J by 10 bases, 4 bases remained unmatched. The CDR3 contains 13 residues. Germline V lookup: CDR1 MNHEY, CDR2 SVGAGI. CDR3 DNA sequence: TGTGCCAGCAGTTACGGGACAGTTGGAAAACTGTTTTTT. It yields the protein CASSYGTVGKLFF.

This clonotype was observed many times. The chain joins TRBV25-1 to TRBJ2-7; D is uncertain. V was clipped by 10 bases and J by 8 bases, with 15 bases between them. This CDR3 has 11 residues. Per germline, CDR1 MGHDK and CDR2 SYGVNS. The CDR3 DNA reads as TGTGCCACCAACTATCTTACGAAGCAGTACGTC. Translated, it gives CATNYLTKQYV.

This clonotype appeared many times. The chain joins TRBV12-3 or TRBV12-4 to TRBJ2-1; 7 bases are a match to TRBD2. The CDR3 extends over 15 amino acids. The ends lost 5 bases at V and 9 bases at J; junction bases unmatched: 13. The CDR3, as DNA: TGTGCCAGCAGTCATCTGGTTCAGGCTAGCGGTGAGCAGTTCTTC. Translation: CASSHLVQASGEQFF.